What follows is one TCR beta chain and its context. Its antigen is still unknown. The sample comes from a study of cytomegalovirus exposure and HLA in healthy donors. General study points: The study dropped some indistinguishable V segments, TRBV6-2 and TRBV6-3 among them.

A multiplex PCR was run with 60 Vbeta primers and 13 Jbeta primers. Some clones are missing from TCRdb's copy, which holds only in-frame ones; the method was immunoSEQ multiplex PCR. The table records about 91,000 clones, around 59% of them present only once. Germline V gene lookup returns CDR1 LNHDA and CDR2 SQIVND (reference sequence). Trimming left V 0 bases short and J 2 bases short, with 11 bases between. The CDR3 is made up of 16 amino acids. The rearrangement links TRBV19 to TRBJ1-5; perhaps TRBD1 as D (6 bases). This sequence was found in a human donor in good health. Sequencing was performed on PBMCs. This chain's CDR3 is CASSIEQGRGNQPQHF. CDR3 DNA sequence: TGTGCCAGTAGTATAGAACAGGGAAGGGGCAATCAGCCCCAGCATTTT.